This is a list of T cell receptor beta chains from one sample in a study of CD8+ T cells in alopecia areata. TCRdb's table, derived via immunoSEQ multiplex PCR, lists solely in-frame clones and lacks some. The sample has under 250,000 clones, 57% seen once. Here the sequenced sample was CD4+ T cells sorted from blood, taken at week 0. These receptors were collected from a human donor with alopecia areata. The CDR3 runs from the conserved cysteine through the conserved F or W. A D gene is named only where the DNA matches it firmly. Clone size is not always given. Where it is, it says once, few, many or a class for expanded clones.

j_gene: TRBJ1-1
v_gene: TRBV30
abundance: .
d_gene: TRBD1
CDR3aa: CAWSVQDRGRAFF
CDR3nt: TGTGCCTGGAGTGTTCAGGACAGGGGGCGAGCTTTCTTT

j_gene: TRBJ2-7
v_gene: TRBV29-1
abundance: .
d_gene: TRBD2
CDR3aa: CSAAGERGSYEQYF
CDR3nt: TGCAGCGCAGCGGGAGAGAGGGGATCCTACGAGCAGTACTTC

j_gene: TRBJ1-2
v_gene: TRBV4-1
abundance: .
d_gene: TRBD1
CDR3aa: CASSQEGQYNYGYTF
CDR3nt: TGCGCCAGCAGCCAAGAGGGACAGTATAACTATGGCTACACCTTC

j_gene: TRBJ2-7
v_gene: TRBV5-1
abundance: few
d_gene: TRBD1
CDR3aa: CASSFGTGGEQYF
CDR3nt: TGCGCCAGCAGCTTCGGGACAGGGGGAGAGCAGTACTTC

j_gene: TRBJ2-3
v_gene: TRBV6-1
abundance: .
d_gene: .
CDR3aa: CASSDVTGSTDTQYF
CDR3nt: TGTGCCAGCAGTGATGTTACAGGGAGCACAGATACGCAGTATTTT

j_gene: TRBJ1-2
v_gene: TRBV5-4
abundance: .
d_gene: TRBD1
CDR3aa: CASSLWTGDDYGYTF
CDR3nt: TGTGCCAGCAGCTTGTGGACAGGGGACGACTATGGCTACACCTTC

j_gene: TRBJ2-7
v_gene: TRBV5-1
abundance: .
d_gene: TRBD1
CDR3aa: CASSSGQGMRYF
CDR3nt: TGCGCCAGCAGTTCGGGACAGGGAATGCGGTACTTC

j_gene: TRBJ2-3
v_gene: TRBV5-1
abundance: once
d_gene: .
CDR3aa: CASSPRGSGATDTQYF
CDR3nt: TGCGCCAGCAGCCCCAGGGGTTCGGGAGCCACAGATACGCAGTATTTT

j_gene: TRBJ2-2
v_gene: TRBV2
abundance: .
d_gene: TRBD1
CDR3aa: CASTSQGTKTGELFF
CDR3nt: TGTGCCAGCACCTCACAGGGGACGAAGACCGGGGAGCTGTTTTTT

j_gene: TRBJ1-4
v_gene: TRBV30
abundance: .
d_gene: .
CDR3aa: CAWSVEGGRAEKLFF
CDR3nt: TGTGCCTGGAGTGTTGAGGGGGGGCGCGCTGAAAAACTGTTTTTT

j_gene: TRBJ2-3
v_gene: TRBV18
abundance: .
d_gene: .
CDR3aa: CASSLNPGPSRTDTQYF
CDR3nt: TGTGCCAGCTCACTAAACCCGGGACCATCGAGAACAGATACGCAGTATTTT

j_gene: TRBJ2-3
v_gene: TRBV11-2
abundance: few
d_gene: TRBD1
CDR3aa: CASRRTGFEQYF
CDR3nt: TGTGCCAGCAGGAGGACAGGTTTTGAGCAGTATTTT

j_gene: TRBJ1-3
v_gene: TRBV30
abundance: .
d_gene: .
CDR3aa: CAWRVARTGNTIYF
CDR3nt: TGTGCCTGGAGGGTCGCCAGGACTGGAAACACCATATATTTT

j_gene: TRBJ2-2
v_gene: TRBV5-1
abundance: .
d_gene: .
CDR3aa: CASSLAQGSTGELFF
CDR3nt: TGCGCCAGCAGCTTGGCACAGGGAAGCACCGGGGAGCTGTTTTTT

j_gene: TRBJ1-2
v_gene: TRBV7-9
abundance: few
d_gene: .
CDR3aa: CASSPREKGGYTF
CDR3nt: TGTGCCAGCAGCCCCCGGGAAAAGGGCGGCTACACCTTC

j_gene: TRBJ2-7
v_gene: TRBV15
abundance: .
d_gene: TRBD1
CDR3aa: CATSRTSGTGGFYEQYF
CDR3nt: TGTGCCACCAGCAGAACTTCCGGGACAGGGGGTTTCTACGAGCAGTACTTC

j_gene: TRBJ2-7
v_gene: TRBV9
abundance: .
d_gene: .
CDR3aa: CASSQLDGTYEQYF
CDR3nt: TGTGCCAGCAGCCAGCTGGACGGAACCTACGAGCAGTACTTC

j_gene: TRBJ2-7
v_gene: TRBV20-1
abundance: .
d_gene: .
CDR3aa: CSALSRYEQYF
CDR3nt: TGCAGTGCTTTATCCCGCTACGAGCAGTACTTC

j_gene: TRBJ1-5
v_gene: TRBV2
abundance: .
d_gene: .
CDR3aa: CASSGPQPQHF
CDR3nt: TGTGCCAGCAGTGGACCTCAGCCCCAGCATTTT

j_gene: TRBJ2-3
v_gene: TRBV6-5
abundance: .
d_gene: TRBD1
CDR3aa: CASSDRGLTDTQYF
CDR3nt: TGTGCCAGCAGTGACAGGGGACTCACAGATACGCAGTATTTT

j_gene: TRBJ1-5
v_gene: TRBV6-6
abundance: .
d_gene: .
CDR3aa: CASSYQAGRQPQHF
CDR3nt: TGTGCCAGCAGTTACCAGGCAGGCAGGCAGCCCCAGCATTTT

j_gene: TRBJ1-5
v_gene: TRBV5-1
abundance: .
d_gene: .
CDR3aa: CASSARGEGNQPQHF
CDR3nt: TGCGCCAGCAGCGCCAGGGGAGAGGGCAATCAGCCCCAGCATTTT